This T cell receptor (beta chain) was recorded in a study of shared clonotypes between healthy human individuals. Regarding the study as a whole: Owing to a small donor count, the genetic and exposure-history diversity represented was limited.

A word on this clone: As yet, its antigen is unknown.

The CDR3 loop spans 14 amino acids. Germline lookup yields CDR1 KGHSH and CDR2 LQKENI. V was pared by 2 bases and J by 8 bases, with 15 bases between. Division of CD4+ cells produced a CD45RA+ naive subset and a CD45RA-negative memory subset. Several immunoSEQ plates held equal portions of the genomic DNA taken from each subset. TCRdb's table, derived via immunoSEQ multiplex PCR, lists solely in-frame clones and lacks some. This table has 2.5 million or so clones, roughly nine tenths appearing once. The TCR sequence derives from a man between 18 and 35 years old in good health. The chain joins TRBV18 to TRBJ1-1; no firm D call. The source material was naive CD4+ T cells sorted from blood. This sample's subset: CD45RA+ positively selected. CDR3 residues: CASSPNGWTGEAFF. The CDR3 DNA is TGTGCCAGCTCACCAAATGGCTGGACTGGAGAAGCTTTCTTT. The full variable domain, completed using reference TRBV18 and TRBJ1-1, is NAGVMQNPRHLVRRRGQEARLRCSPMKGHSHVYWYRQLPEEGLKFMVYLQKENIIDESGMPKERFSAEFPKEGPSILRIQQVVRGDSAAYFCASSPNGWTGEAFFGQGTRLTVV.